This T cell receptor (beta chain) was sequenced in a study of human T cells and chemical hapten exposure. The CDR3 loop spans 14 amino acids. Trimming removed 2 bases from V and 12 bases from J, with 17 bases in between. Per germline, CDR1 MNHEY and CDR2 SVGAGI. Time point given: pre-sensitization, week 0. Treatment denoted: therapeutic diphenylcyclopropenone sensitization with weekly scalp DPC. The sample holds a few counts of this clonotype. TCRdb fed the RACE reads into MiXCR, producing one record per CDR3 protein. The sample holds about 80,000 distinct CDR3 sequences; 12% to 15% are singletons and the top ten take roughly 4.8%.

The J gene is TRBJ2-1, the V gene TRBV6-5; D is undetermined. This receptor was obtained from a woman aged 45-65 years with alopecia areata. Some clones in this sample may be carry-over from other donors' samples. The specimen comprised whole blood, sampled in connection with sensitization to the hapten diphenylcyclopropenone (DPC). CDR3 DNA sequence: TGTGCCAGCAGTTACGGTACACGGAATCAAGGGCAGTTCTTC. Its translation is CASSYGTRNQGQFF.